This T cell receptor (beta chain) was recorded in a study of T cell changes during pregnancy in multiple sclerosis. Measured with immunoSEQ multiplex PCR; TCRdb has only the in-frame clones, and not every one. The sample records about 40,000 clones, about 92% being singletons. Germline lookup yields CDR1 MNHEY and CDR2 SVGAGI. After removal of 0 bases from V and 4 bases from J, the junction contained 3 bases not matched to a gene. The CDR3 covers 15 residues. This rearrangement joins TRBV6-5 to TRBJ2-7; 10 nucleotides agree with TRBD1. The TCR was taken from a female donor with multiple sclerosis, enrolled in a pregnancy study. The sequences come from CD8+ T cells from peripheral blood mononuclear cells, collected in the first trimester of pregnancy. CDR3 bases: TGTGCCAGCAGTTACTCGCCGGGACAGGGGTACGAGCAGTACTTC. Translation gives CASSYSPGQGYEQYF.